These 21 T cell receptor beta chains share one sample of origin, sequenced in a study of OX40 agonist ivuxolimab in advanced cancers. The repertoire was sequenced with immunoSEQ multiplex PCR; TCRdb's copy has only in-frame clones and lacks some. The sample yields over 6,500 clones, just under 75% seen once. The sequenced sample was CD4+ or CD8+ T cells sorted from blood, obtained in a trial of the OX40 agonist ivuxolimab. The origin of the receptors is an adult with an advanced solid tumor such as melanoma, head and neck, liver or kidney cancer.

In DNA, the CDR3 is TGTGCCAGCAGCTGGGCCGGGACAAGCTCCTACGAGCAGTACTTC. It translates to CASSWAGTSSYEQYF. The gene calls are TRBV6-6 and TRBJ2-7; D is perhaps TRBD1 (6 bases). The CDR3 loop spans 15 amino acids. Germline CDR1 is MNHNY and CDR2 is SVGAGI (reference sequence). Between the trimmed V and J ends, which lost 6 bases and 0 bases, there was a span of 15 bases.

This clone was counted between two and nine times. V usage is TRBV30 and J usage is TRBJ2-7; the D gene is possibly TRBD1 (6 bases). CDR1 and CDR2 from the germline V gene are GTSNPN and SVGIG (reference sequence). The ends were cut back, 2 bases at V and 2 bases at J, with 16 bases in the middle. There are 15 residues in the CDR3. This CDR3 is CAWSFEGQGTYEQYF. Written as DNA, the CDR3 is TGTGCCTGGAGTTTCGAAGGCCAGGGGACCTACGAGCAGTACTTC.

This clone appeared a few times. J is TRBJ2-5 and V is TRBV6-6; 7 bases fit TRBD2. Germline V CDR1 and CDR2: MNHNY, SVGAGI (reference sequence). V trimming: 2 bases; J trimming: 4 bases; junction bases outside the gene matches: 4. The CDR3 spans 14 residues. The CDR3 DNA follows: TGTGCCAGCAGTTACGAGGCGGGGGTAGAGACCCAGTACTTC. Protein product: CASSYEAGVETQYF.

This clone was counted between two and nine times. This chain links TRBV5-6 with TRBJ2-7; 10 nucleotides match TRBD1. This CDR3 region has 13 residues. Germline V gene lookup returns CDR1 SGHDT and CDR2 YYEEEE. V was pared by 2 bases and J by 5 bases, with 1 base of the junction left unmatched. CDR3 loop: CASSLGQGDEQYF. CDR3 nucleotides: TGTGCCAGCAGCTTAGGACAGGGGGACGAGCAGTACTTC.

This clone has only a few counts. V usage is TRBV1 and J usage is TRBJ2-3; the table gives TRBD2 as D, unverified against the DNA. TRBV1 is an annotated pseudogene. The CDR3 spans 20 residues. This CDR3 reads CTSSQATIRTSESSTDTQYF. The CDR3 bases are TGCACCAGCAGCCAAGCCACAATTCGGACTAGCGAATCTAGCACAGATACGCAGTATTTT.

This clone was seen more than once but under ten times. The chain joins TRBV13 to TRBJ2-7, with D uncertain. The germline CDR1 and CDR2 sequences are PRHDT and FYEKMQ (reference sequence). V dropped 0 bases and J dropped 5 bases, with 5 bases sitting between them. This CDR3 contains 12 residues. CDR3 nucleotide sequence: TGTGCCAGCAGCTTAGGACGGGACGAGCAGTACTTC. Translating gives CASSLGRDEQYF.

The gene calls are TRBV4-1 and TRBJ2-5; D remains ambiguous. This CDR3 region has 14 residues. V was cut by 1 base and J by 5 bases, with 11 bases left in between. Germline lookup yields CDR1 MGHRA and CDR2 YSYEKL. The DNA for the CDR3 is TGCGCCAGCAGCCAAGCCTATGGATCGGAGACCCAGTACTTC. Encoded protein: CASSQAYGSETQYF.

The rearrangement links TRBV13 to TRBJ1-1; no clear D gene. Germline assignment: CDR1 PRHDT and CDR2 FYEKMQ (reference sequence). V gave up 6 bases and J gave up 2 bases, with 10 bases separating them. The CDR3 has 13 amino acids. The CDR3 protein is CASSVADNTEAFF. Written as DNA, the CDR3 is TGTGCCAGCAGTGTTGCAGACAACACTGAAGCTTTCTTT. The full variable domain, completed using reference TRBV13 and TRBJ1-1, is AAGVIQSPRHLIKEKRETATLKCYPIPRHDTVYWYQQGPGQDPQFLISFYEKMQSDKGSIPDRFSAQQFSDYHSELNMSSLELGDSALYFCASSVADNTEAFFGQGTRLTVV.

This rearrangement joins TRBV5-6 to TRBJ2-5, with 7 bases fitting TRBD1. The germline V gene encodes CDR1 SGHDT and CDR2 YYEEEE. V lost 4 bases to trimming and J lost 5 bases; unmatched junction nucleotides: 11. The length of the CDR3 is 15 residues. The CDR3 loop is CASSQGDTGGETQYF. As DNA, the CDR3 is TGTGCCAGCAGCCAGGGGGACACCGGCGGGGAGACCCAGTACTTC. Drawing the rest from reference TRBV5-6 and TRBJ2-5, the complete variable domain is DAGVTQSPTHLIKTRGQQVTLRCSPKSGHDTVSWYQQALGQGPQFIFQYYEEEERQRGNFPDRFSGHQFPNYSSELNVNALLLGDSALYLCASSQGDTGGETQYFGPGTRLLVL.

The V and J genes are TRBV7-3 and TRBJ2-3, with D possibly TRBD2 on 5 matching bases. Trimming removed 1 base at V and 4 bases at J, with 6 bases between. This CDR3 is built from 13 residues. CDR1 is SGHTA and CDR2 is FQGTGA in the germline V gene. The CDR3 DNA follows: TGTGCCAGCAGCTTAATGCGGGCAGATACGCAGTATTTT. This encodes CASSLMRADTQYF.

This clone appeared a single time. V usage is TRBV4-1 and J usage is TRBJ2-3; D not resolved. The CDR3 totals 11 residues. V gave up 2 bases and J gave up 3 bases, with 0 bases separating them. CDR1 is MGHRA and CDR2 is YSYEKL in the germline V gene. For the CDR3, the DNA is TGCGCCAGCAGCCAAACAGATACGCAGTATTTT. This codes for CASSQTDTQYF.

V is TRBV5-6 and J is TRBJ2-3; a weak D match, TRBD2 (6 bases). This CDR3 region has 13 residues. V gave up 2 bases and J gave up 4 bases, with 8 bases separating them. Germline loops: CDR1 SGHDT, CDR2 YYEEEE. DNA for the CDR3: TGTGCCAGCAGCTTTGGAGGGGCAGATACGCAGTATTTT. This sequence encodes CASSFGGADTQYF.

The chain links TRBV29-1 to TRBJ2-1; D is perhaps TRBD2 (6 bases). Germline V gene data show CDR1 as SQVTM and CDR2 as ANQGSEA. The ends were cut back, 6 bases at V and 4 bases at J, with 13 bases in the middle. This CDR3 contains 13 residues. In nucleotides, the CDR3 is TGCAGCGTCCGAAACGGGGGATACAATGAGCAGTTCTTC. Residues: CSVRNGGYNEQFF.

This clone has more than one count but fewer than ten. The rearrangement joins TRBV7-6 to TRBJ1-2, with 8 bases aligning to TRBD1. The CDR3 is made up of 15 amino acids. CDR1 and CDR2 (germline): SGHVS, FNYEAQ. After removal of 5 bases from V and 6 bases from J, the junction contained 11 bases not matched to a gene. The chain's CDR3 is CASSDKQGEGDGYTF. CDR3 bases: TGTGCCAGCAGCGACAAACAGGGGGAAGGGGATGGCTACACCTTC.

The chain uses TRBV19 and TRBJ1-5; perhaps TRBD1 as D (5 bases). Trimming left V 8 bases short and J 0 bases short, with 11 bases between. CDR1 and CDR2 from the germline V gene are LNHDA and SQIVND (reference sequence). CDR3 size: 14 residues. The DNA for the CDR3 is TGTGCCAGTCAGGGAAGGGCTAGCAATCAGCCCCAGCATTTT. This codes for CASQGRASNQPQHF.

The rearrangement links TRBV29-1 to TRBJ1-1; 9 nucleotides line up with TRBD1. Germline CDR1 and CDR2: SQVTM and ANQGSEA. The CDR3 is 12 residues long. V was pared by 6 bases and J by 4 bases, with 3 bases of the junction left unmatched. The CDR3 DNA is TGCAGCGTGATGACAGGGGGCACTGAAGCTTTCTTT. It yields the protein CSVMTGGTEAFF.

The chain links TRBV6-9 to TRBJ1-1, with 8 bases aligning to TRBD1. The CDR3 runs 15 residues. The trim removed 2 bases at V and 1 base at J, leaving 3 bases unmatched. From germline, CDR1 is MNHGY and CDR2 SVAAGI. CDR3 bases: TGTGCCAGCAGTTATACCGGACAGGGGAACACTGAAGCTTTCTTT. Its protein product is CASSYTGQGNTEAFF.

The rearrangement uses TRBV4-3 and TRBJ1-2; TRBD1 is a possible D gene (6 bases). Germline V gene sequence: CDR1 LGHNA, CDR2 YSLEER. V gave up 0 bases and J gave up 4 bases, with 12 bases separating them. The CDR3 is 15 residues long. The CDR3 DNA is TGCGCCAGCAGCCAAGATTCGGGGGGGCCCTATGGCTACACCTTC. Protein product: CASSQDSGGPYGYTF.

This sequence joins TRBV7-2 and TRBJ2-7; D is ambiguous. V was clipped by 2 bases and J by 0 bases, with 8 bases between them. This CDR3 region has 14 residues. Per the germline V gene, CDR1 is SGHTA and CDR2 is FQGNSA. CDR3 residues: CASSLIRSSYEQYF. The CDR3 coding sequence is TGTGCCAGCAGCTTAATCCGGAGCTCCTACGAGCAGTACTTC.

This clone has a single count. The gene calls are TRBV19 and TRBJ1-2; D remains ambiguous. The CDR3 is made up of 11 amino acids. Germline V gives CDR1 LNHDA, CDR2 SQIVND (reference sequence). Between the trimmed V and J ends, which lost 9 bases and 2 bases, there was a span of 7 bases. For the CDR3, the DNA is TGTGCCAGCTCCGAGAACTATGGCTACACCTTC. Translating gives CASSENYGYTF.

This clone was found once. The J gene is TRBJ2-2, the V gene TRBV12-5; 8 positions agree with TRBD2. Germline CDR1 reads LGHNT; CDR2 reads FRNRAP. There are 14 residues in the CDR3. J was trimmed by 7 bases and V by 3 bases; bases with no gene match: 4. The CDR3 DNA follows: TGTGCTAGTGGTTTCGGGGGGGCCGACGGGGAGCTGTTTTTT. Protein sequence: CASGFGGADGELFF.